This TCR beta chain was sequenced in a study of blood T cell repertoires in COVID-19 (dated by TCRdb to between 2020 and 2021). At the level of the whole study: The collaborator samples originated in the United States, Italy and Spain and spanned the acute and convalescent phases of COVID-19. Subjects who had been exposed to COVID-19, were actively infected with it, or had recovered from it provided the deeply sampled blood TCRbeta repertoires that made up the dataset. The samples were drawn from two sources: the first 160 participants of the ongoing ImmuneRACE study, and 1,254 subjects contributed by 6 global collaborators. The repertoires were made available in a free public database intended to serve as a resource for research on the immune response to SARS-CoV-2. Where HLA class I and class II types were available, the types were taken from metadata supplied by the sample provider, not from assay-based typing. The prospective study material was composed of cDNA or gDNA derived from T cells, B-cell-depleted T cells, or PBMCs. A de-identified subject ID, COVID-19 status, age in years and sex were almost always included in the sample metadata. Findings and caveats that apply to the study as a whole: The quantity of clinical and demographic metadata differed by source and by participant and was supplied without curation.

Each collaborating institution followed its own protocols to collect whole blood in K2EDTA tubes. For TCRbeta analysis, collaborators shipped samples as frozen whole blood, isolated PBMCs, or DNA extracted from either of those sample types. The table lists this clone with a few counts. Its antigen is currently not known. No much larger clonotype is one base removed from it; base qualities were not supplied. The immunoSEQ Assay, a bias-controlled multiplex PCR, was used to amplify TCRbeta CDR3 regions from genomic DNA. The authors processed their data as follows. The number of nucleated cells in each sample was estimated from the amplification of reference gene primers within the assay. To quantify the absolute abundance of each unique TCRbeta CDR3 rearrangement, sequence reads were collapsed and filtered. For each sample, productive Simpson clonality was calculated as the square root of Simpson's diversity index over productive rearrangements. Held by TCRdb, this immuneACCESS table contains in-frame sequences only and omits some clones. Under half of the omission traces to an unresolved V gene where checked; the cause of the rest is unknown. V, J and clone size are those of that table, while D and trimming were read from the DNA. In all, the sample holds approximately 250,000 clones, and 86% of those were seen once. Around 9% of the sample is taken by the ten largest.

Relative to germline, V is missing 4 bases and J is missing 7 bases, with 9 bases of the junction outside any gene match. The germline V gene encodes CDR1 SGHNT and CDR2 YYREEE (reference sequence). The CDR3 covers 14 residues, taking in both the cysteine and the phenylalanine. Left in the record is the CDR3 DNA by itself, 42 bases read in frame from the first base. The chain is assembled from TRBV5-4 and TRBJ1-2, with 8 bases matching TRBD1. The sequence was collected from a man aged 35 to 55 with active or convalescent COVID-19. Sample: peripheral blood. The CDR3: CASSPTDRVGGYTF. The bases read TGTGCCAGCAGCCCAACGGACAGGGTGGGTGGCTACACCTTC.